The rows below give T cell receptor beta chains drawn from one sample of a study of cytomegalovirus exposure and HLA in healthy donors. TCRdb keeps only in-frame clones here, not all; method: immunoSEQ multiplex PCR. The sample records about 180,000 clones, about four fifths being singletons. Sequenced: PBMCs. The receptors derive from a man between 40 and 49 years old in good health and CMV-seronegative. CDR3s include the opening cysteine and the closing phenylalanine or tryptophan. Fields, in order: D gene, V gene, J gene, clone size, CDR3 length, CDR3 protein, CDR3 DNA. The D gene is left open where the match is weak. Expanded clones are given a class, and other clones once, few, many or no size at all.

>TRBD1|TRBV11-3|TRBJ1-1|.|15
CASSPGQGLGTEAFF
TGTGCCAGCAGCCCCGGACAGGGGCTGGGAACTGAAGCTTTCTTT
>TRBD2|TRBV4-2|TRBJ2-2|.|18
CASSRTVAGAGGGGELFF
TGTGCCAGCAGCCGGACGGTAGCGGGGGCTGGGGGCGGTGGGGAGCTGTTTTTT
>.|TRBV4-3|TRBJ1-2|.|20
CASSQDSRPPVGGTRGGYTF
TGCGCCAGCAGCCAAGATTCACGACCTCCCGTAGGAGGGACTAGGGGCGGCTACACCTTC
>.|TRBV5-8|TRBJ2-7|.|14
CASSLVGRVYEQYF
TGTGCCAGCAGCTTGGTGGGGCGAGTCTACGAGCAGTACTTC
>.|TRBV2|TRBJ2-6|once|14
CASMAPPGANVLTF
TGTGCCAGCATGGCCCCCCCCGGGGCCAACGTCCTGACTTTC
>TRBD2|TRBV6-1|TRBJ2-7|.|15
CASRVSGRTPYEQYF
TGTGCCAGCAGGGTAAGCGGGAGGACCCCCTACGAGCAGTACTTC
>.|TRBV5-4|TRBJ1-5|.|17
CASSRSGWGRSNQPQHF
TGTGCCAGCAGCCGGTCGGGTTGGGGGAGGAGCAATCAGCCCCAGCATTTT
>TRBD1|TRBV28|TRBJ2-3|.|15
CASSPWTGSTDTQYF
TGTGCCAGCAGTCCATGGACAGGGAGCACAGATACGCAGTATTTT
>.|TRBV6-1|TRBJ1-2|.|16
CASSERSGYMNRGYTF
TGTGCCAGCAGTGAGAGGTCGGGGTACATGAATCGTGGCTACACCTTC
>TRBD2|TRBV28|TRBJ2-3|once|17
CASTSFKGAGVTDTQYF
TGTGCCAGCACCTCATTTAAGGGAGCGGGAGTGACAGATACGCAGTATTTT
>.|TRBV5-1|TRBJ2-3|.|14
CASTRGISTDTQYF
TGCGCCAGCACTCGCGGAATAAGCACAGATACGCAGTATTTT
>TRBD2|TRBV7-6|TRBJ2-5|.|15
CASSFDSGSGETQYF
TGTGCCAGCAGCTTCGATAGCGGGAGTGGGGAGACCCAGTACTTC
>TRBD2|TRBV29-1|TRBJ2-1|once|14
CSVPSGTGYNEQFF
TGCAGCGTCCCTAGCGGGACCGGGTACAATGAGCAGTTCTTC
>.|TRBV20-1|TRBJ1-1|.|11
CSAGLVSEAFF
TGCAGTGCCGGACTTGTCAGTGAAGCTTTCTTT
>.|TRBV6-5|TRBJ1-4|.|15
CASRTGAPSNEKLFF
TGTGCCAGCAGAACGGGTGCTCCCTCTAATGAAAAACTGTTTTTT
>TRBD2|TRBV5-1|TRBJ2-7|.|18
CASSRIGTSGGSTYEQYF
TGCGCCAGCAGCCGGATCGGGACTAGCGGGGGTTCAACCTACGAGCAGTACTTC
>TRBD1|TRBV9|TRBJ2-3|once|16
CASSVQPGQGQDTQYF
TGTGCCAGCAGCGTTCAACCGGGACAGGGGCAAGATACGCAGTATTTT
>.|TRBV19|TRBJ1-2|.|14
CASSIDHGGYGYTF
TGTGCCAGTAGTATAGATCACGGCGGCTATGGCTACACCTTC
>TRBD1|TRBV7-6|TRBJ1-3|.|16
CASSQYGTASGNTIYF
TGTGCCAGCAGCCAGTATGGGACAGCCTCTGGAAACACCATATATTTT
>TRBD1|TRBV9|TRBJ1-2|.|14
CASSVGTGLGGYTF
TGTGCCAGCAGCGTAGGGACAGGTCTGGGTGGCTACACCTTC
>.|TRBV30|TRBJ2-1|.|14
CAWSVPARENEQFF
TGTGCCTGGAGTGTACCGGCCAGGGAAAATGAGCAGTTCTTC
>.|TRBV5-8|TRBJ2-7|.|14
CASSPNLVSYEQYF
TGTGCCAGCAGCCCCAACTTGGTCTCCTACGAGCAGTACTTC
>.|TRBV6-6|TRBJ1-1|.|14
CASSYSSGYGEAFF
TGTGCCAGCAGTTACTCATCAGGTTACGGTGAAGCTTTCTTT
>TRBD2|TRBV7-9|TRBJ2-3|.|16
CASSPRTSGYTDTQYF
TGTGCCAGCAGCCCGCGGACTAGCGGTTACACAGATACGCAGTATTTT
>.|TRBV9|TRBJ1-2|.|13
CASSASDGFGYTF
TGTGCCAGCAGCGCCTCCGACGGGTTCGGCTACACCTTC
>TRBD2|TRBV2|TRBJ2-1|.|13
CASSVASGRELFF
TGTGCCAGCAGTGTCGCTAGCGGGAGGGAATTGTTCTTC
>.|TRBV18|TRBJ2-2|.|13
CASSPRTTGELFF
TGTGCCAGCTCACCTAGGACTACCGGGGAGCTGTTTTTT
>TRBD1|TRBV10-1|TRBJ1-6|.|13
CASISRGYSTLHF
TGCGCCAGCATTAGCAGGGGGTACTCGACCCTCCACTTT
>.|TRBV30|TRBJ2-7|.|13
CAWSAGDGYEQYF
TGTGCCTGGAGTGCAGGGGACGGGTACGAGCAGTACTTC
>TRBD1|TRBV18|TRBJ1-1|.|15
CASSPQSQGRPEAFF
TGTGCCAGCTCACCACAGTCACAGGGGAGGCCTGAAGCTTTCTTT
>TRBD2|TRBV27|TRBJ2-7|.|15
CASSYHWTSGNEQYF
TGTGCCAGCAGTTACCACTGGACTAGCGGGAACGAGCAGTACTTC
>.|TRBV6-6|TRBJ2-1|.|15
CASSYEPGSYNEQFF
TGTGCCAGCAGTTACGAGCCAGGCTCCTACAATGAGCAGTTCTTC
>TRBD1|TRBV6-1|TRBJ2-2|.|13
CAIDRGHVGELFF
TGTGCCATAGACAGGGGGCACGTCGGGGAGCTGTTTTTT
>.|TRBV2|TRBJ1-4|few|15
CASRGQPATNEKLFF
TGTGCCAGCAGAGGACAGCCTGCAACTAATGAAAAACTGTTTTTT
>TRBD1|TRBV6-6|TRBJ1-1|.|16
CASSYPTGGLDTEAFF
TGTGCCAGCAGTTACCCTACAGGGGGACTGGACACTGAAGCTTTCTTT
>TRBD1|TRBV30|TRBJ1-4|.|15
CAWSGQGLTNEKLFF
TGTGCCTGGAGTGGACAGGGACTTACTAATGAAAAACTGTTTTTT
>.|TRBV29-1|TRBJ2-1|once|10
CSVREIEQFF
TGCAGCGTTCGGGAAATTGAGCAGTTCTTC
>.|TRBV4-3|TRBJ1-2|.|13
CASSPNRGYGYTF
TGCGCCAGCAGCCCCAACCGGGGCTATGGCTACACCTTC
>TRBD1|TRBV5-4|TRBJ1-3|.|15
CASSSTDRGRNTIYF
TGTGCCAGCAGCTCGACTGACAGGGGACGAAACACCATATATTTT
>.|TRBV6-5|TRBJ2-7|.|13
CASRTTVSYEQYF
TGTGCCAGCAGAACGACAGTCTCCTACGAGCAGTACTTC
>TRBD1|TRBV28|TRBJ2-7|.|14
CASSSGTGSYEQYF
TGTGCCAGCAGTTCCGGGACAGGGTCCTACGAGCAGTACTTC